Below, 25 T cell receptor beta chains from the same sample are listed, as sequenced in a study of blood T cells in healthy people across ages. A second PCR of 7 to 11 cycles used a sample-barcoded 5' primer and a J-beta primer mix. From the 5' RACE reads, TCRdb called clonotypes with MiXCR, one entry per CDR3 protein. This sample has hundreds of thousands of distinct CDR3 sequences, with around 43% found just once. The sequencing input was blood. The receptors stem from a man in his sixties in good health.

This clonotype was counted a few times. This chain links TRBV5-6 with TRBJ2-7; possibly TRBD1 or TRBD2 for D (6 bases each). This CDR3 has 13 amino acids. V gave up 2 bases and J gave up 2 bases, with 8 bases separating them. The germline V gene encodes CDR1 SGHDT and CDR2 YYEEEE. The CDR3 region is CASSFGGPYEQYF. The CDR3 DNA is TGTGCCAGCAGCTTTGGGGGGCCCTACGAGCAGTACTTC. Drawing the rest from reference TRBV5-6 and TRBJ2-7, the complete variable domain is DAGVTQSPTHLIKTRGQQVTLRCSPKSGHDTVSWYQQALGQGPQFIFQYYEEEERQRGNFPDRFSGHQFPNYSSELNVNALLLGDSALYLCASSFGGPYEQYFGPGTRLTVT.

The gene calls are TRBV7-9 and TRBJ2-5; maybe TRBD2 (7 bases). From germline, CDR1 is SEHNR and CDR2 FQNEAQ (reference sequence). CDR3 length: 14 amino acids. V lost 3 bases and J 7 bases, leaving 15 bases between the germline ends. Here the CDR3 reads CASSFAGEGGTQYF. For the CDR3, the DNA is TGTGCCAGCAGCTTCGCGGGGGAAGGGGGGACCCAGTACTTC.

This clonotype was seen a few times. V usage is TRBV6-2 or TRBV6-3 and J usage is TRBJ1-2; TRBD1 might be the D (5 bases). V was clipped by 6 bases and J by 3 bases, with 17 bases between them. The CDR3 runs to 15 residues. Germline loops: CDR1 MNHEY, CDR2 SVGEGT. The CDR3 sequence: CASRPFPGSDYGYTF. Here the CDR3 DNA reads TGTGCCAGCAGGCCGTTCCCAGGGAGTGACTATGGCTACACCTTC.

The V call is TRBV20-1, the J call TRBJ1-6; 7 nucleotides line up with TRBD1. From germline, CDR1 is DFQATT and CDR2 SNEGSKA (reference sequence). J was trimmed by 7 bases and V by 1 base; bases with no gene match: 10. The CDR3 length is 16 residues. Here the CDR3 DNA reads TGCAGTGCTAGAGCCAAGGTGGCAGGGGGGAATTCACCCCTCCACTTT. It translates to CSARAKVAGGNSPLHF.

This chain links TRBV7-2 with TRBJ2-1; the D is unclear. Germline V CDR1 and CDR2: SGHTA, FQGNSA. The V end was cut by 1 base, the J end by 5 bases, with 12 bases between. The CDR3 consists of 15 residues. CDR3 in amino acids: CASSLDNGHHNEQFF. CDR3 bases: TGTGCCAGCAGCTTAGACAACGGGCACCACAATGAGCAGTTCTTC. The whole variable domain, remainder taken from reference TRBV7-2 and TRBJ2-1, is GAGVSQSPSNKVTEKGKDVELRCDPISGHTALYWYRQSLGQGLEFLIYFQGNSAPDKSGLPSDRFSAERTGGSVSTLTIQRTQQEDSAVYLCASSLDNGHHNEQFFGPGTRLTVL.

This clonotype was observed a handful of times. The rearrangement joins TRBV4-3 to TRBJ2-7; TRBD1 or TRBD2 may be the D gene (5 bases each). V was pared by 4 bases and J by 2 bases, with 15 bases between. The CDR3 is 15 amino acids. CDR1 LGHNA and CDR2 YSLEER come from the germline V gene. In DNA, the CDR3 is TGCGCCAGCAGCCTCCTGCGTCAGGGACCCTACGAGCAGTACTTC. It codes for CASSLLRQGPYEQYF.

This clonotype has only a few counts. The DNA of the CDR3 is TGTGCCAGCAGTTACCAGGGGGGTAAGAATTCACCCCTCCACTTT. Protein: CASSYQGGKNSPLHF. The rearrangement uses TRBV6-2 or TRBV6-3 and TRBJ1-6; 7 positions agree with TRBD1. Trimming cost V 2 bases and J 7 bases; bases outside gene matches: 5. Germline assignment: CDR1 MNHEY and CDR2 SVGEGT. The CDR3 is 15 amino acids.

This chain links TRBV7-2 with TRBJ1-5; D unresolved. The CDR3 contains 14 residues. Trimming took 3 bases from V and 3 from J, leaving 9 bases between them. Germline V lookup: CDR1 SGHTA, CDR2 FQGNSA. The CDR3 region is CASSFAGPNQPQHF. In nucleotides, the CDR3 is TGTGCCAGCAGCTTCGCCGGCCCCAATCAGCCCCAGCATTTT.

This clonotype was found a few times. This rearrangement joins TRBV20-1 to TRBJ2-7; 7 bases fit TRBD1. The CDR3 contains 13 residues. CDR1 is DFQATT, CDR2 SNEGSKA, per germline (reference sequence). The trim removed 3 bases at V and 2 bases at J, leaving 4 bases unmatched. The CDR3 here is CSARDRWTYEQYF. The CDR3 bases are TGCAGTGCTAGGGACAGGTGGACCTACGAGCAGTACTTC.

This clonotype was detected a few times. This chain joins TRBV6-5 and TRBJ2-2; 7 bases match TRBD1. Per germline, CDR1 MNHEY and CDR2 SVGAGI. The J segment lost 4 bases and the V segment lost 5 bases, leaving 7 bases of the junction unmatched. This CDR3 is 15 amino acids long. CDR3 residues: CASSEDRSLTGELFF. DNA for the CDR3: TGTGCCAGCAGTGAGGACAGGTCTCTCACCGGGGAGCTGTTTTTT.

The chain employs TRBV6-2 or TRBV6-3 and TRBJ2-7; D not certain. This CDR3 has 13 residues. Trimming removed 7 bases at V and 5 bases at J, with 15 bases between. Germline CDR1 and CDR2: MNHEY and SVGEGT. The DNA of the CDR3 is TGTGCCAGCACCATACCACCGGCCCACGAGCAGTACTTC. Translating it yields CASTIPPAHEQYF.

Concerning this clonotype: One base away lies a much larger clone, so this may be a sequencing read error. V usage is TRBV24-1 and J usage is TRBJ2-4; D perhaps matches TRBD2 (5 bases). Per the germline V gene, CDR1 is KGHDR and CDR2 is SFDVKD. CDR3 length: 18 amino acids. Trimming cost V 5 bases and J 13 bases, with 32 bases left between them. The CDR3 nucleotides are TGTGCCACCAGTGCCCTTCCAGGACGGGGTCAATTTTACAATGAGCAGTACTTC. Its translation: CATSALPGRGQFYNEQYF.

The chain combines TRBV4-3 with TRBJ1-3; D is unclear. V was shortened by 1 base and J by 4 bases, with 11 bases between the two germline ends. Per germline, CDR1 LGHNA and CDR2 YSLEER. This CDR3 contains 15 residues. The CDR3 loop reads CASSQVIGSGNTIYF. CDR3 nucleotides: TGCGCCAGCAGCCAAGTAATTGGGTCAGGAAACACCATATATTTT.

The chain carries TRBV15 and TRBJ2-1; 13 positions agree with TRBD2. The length of the CDR3 is 15 residues. The trim removed 5 bases at V and 10 bases at J, leaving 8 bases unmatched. Germline V gene lookup returns CDR1 LNHNV and CDR2 YYDKDF (reference sequence). This chain's CDR3 is CATSFRLAGGLEQFF. The DNA of the CDR3 is TGTGCCACCAGCTTTCGACTAGCGGGGGGCCTGGAGCAGTTCTTC.

In this sample, this clonotype turned up a few times. The chain is built from TRBV20-1 and TRBJ2-1; D perhaps matches TRBD2 (7 bases). Between the trimmed V and J ends, which lost 6 bases and 1 base, there was a span of 16 bases. Germline V gene sequence: CDR1 DFQATT, CDR2 SNEGSKA (reference sequence). This CDR3 is 15 amino acids long. The CDR3 spells CSAEGGASSYNEQFF. The CDR3 DNA follows: TGCAGTGCCGAGGGGGGGGCGAGTTCCTACAATGAGCAGTTCTTC.

The chain uses TRBV3-1 and TRBJ2-2; 7 bases match TRBD2. The CDR3 spans 15 residues. Germline V gene lookup returns CDR1 LGHDT and CDR2 YNNKEL (reference sequence). V lost 4 bases to trimming and J lost 4 bases; unmatched junction nucleotides: 6. The CDR3 loop is CASSLSGVGTGELFF. The CDR3 DNA sequence: TGTGCCAGCAGCCTCAGCGGGGTGGGCACCGGGGAGCTGTTTTTT.

This clonotype was observed a handful of times. The chain combines TRBV7-9 with TRBJ2-1, with D perhaps matching TRBD1 (5 bases). The CDR3 length is 14 residues. V was shortened by 2 bases and J by 8 bases, with 13 bases between the two germline ends. The germline V gene has CDR1 SEHNR and CDR2 FQNEAQ (reference sequence). The CDR3 DNA sequence: TGTGCCAGCAGCTTACCGCAGGGTAAGGATGAGCAGTTCTTC. Translated, it gives CASSLPQGKDEQFF.

The chain has TRBV7-3 and TRBJ2-3; the D gene is possibly TRBD2 (5 bases). Germline V CDR1 and CDR2: SGHTA, FQGTGA. V was clipped by 5 bases and J by 1 base, with 16 bases between them. This CDR3 is 16 amino acids long. Written as DNA, the CDR3 is TGTGCCAGCAGCCCCCGTGGTGGGCGGGGCACAGATACGCAGTATTTT. This gives the protein CASSPRGGRGTDTQYF.

This clonotype occurred once. It may be a read error: a sequence one base away is much more abundant. The chain uses TRBV7-2 and TRBJ2-1; D is unclear. Germline V CDR1 and CDR2: SGHTA, FQGNSA. CDR3 length: 16 amino acids. The CDR3 sequence: CASSPNPGVGSYEQHF. The CDR3 coding sequence is TGTGCCAGCAGCCCCAACCCGGGCGTGGGGTCCTACGAGCAGCACTTC.

This rearrangement joins TRBV29-1 to TRBJ1-2; maybe TRBD1 (5 bases). The V and J ends lost 5 bases and 0 bases respectively, with 7 bases between them. This CDR3 is 12 amino acids long. Per germline, CDR1 SQVTM and CDR2 ANQGSEA. CDR3 residues: CSVMGPNYGYTF. CDR3 DNA sequence: TGCAGCGTTATGGGACCTAACTATGGCTACACCTTC. Supplemented by reference TRBV29-1 and TRBJ1-2, the full variable domain reads SAVISQKPSRDICQRGTSLTIQCQVDSQVTMMFWYRQQPGQSLTLIATANQGSEATYESGFVIDKFPISRPNLTFSTLTVSNMSPEDSSIYLCSVMGPNYGYTFGSGTRLTVV.

The CDR3 sequence is CASSSILTGGLEAFF. CDR3 sequence (DNA): TGTGCCAGCAGTTCCATCTTGACAGGGGGGTTGGAAGCTTTCTTT. The J gene is TRBJ1-1, the V gene TRBV6-5, with 9 bases lining up with TRBD1. Trimming removed 4 bases from V and 8 bases from J; junction bases left unmatched: 11. Per the germline V gene, CDR1 is MNHEY and CDR2 is SVGAGI. The CDR3 totals 15 residues.

The V gene is TRBV7-9, the J gene TRBJ2-3, with a tentative D call TRBD2 (6 bases). Trimming removed 4 bases at V and 0 bases at J, with 17 bases between. The CDR3 is 17 residues long. Germline assignment: CDR1 SEHNR and CDR2 FQNEAQ (reference sequence). The CDR3 reads CASSSRSSDPSTDTQYF. The CDR3 nucleotides read TGTGCCAGCAGCTCCCGATCTAGCGATCCTAGCACAGATACGCAGTATTTT. Looking up the rest from reference TRBV7-9 and TRBJ2-3 gives the full variable domain: DTGVSQNPRHKITKRGQNVTFRCDPISEHNRLYWYRQTLGQGPEFLTYFQNEAQLEKSRLLSDRFSAERPKGSFSTLEIQRTEQGDSAMYLCASSSRSSDPSTDTQYFGPGTRLTVL.

The rearrangement uses TRBV2 and TRBJ1-2; D is unclear. Germline V gene data show CDR1 as SNHLY and CDR2 as FYNNEI. Trimming removed 9 bases from V and 6 bases from J, with 17 bases in between. This CDR3 spans 13 amino acids. Written as DNA, the CDR3 is TGTGCCAGTTCGGATCGGAGAGGAGATGGCTACACCTTC. Protein: CASSDRRGDGYTF.

This clonotype was seen ten or more times. This chain links TRBV19 with TRBJ2-7; 7 bases align to TRBD1. This CDR3 is 13 amino acids long. V lost 4 bases, J lost 3 bases, and 3 bases stayed unmatched. Germline CDR1 and CDR2: LNHDA and SQIVND (reference sequence). The CDR3 DNA follows: TGTGCCAGTAGTAGCGCAGGGGGCTACGAGCAGTACTTC. Protein product: CASSSAGGYEQYF.

The sample holds a few counts of this clonotype. The J gene is TRBJ2-7, the V gene TRBV9, with D possibly matching TRBD2 (7 bases). Gene TRBJ2-5 matches the end of the DNA better, so the J call may be wrong. This CDR3 has 17 amino acids. CDR1 SGDLS and CDR2 YYNGEE come from the germline V gene. CDR3 in DNA: TGTGCCAGCAGCAAAAGGTGGGGGGGGCCAGACTTTGAGACCCAGTACTTC. Translated, it gives CASSKRWGGPDFETQYF.